This T cell receptor (beta chain) originates from a study of Graves' ophthalmopathy and Graves' hyperthyroidism. Study-wide points: Ophthalmopathy progression cases were predicted by the model with approximately 70% sensitivity and 72% to 80% specificity.

A remark on this clonotype: Its antigen is undetermined.

Amplifying from RNA transcripts, the study obtained TCR beta CDR3 regions. HTBI primers primed a first-round RT-PCR, and a second-round multiplex PCR followed. MiXCR, applied by TCRdb to the multiplex PCR reads, yields one record per CDR3 protein. The sample includes more than 1,000,000 distinct CDR3 sequences, roughly 35% seen only once; the top ten take approximately 12%. Trimming pared 5 bases from V and 4 bases from J, leaving 18 bases between. Per the germline V gene, CDR1 is SGHVS and CDR2 is FNYEAQ. This CDR3 is 16 amino acids long. The sequenced material came from peripheral blood or thyroid tissue (not recorded which). The clonotype comes from an adult man with Graves' hyperthyroidism. The V gene is TRBV7-6, the J gene TRBJ1-3; a weak D match, TRBD1 (5 bases). The CDR3 protein is CASSHNLAGVGNTIYF. As DNA, the CDR3 is TGTGCCAGCAGCCACAATCTAGCGGGGGTCGGAAACACCATATATTTT. Drawing the rest from reference TRBV7-6 and TRBJ1-3, the complete variable domain is GAGVSQSPRYKVTKRGQDVALRCDPISGHVSLYWYRQALGQGPEFLTYFNYEAQQDKSGLPNDRFSAERPEGSISTLTIQRTEQRDSAMYRCASSHNLAGVGNTIYFGEGSWLTVV.